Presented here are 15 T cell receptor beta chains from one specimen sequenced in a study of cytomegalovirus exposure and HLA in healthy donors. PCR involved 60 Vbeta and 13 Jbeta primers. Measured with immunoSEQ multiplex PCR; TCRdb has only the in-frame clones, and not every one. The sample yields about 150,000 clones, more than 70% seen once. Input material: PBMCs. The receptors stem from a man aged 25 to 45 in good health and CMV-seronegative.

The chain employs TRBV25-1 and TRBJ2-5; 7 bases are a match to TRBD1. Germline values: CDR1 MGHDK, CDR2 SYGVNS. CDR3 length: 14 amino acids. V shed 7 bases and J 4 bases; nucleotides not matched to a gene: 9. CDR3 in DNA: TGTGCCAGCAAACAGGGGCTAGGCGTAGAGACCCAGTACTTC. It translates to CASKQGLGVETQYF.

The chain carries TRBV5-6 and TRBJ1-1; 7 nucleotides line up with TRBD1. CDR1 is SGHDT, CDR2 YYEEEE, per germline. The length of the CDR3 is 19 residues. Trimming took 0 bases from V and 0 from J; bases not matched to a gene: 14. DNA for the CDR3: TGTGCCAGCAGCTTGGGCCTGGGCCCCCATACAGGGGTGAACACTGAAGCTTTCTTT. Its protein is CASSLGLGPHTGVNTEAFF.

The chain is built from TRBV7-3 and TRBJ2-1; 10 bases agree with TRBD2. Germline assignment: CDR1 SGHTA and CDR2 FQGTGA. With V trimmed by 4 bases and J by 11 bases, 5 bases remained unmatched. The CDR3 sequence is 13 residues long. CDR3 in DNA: TGTGCCAGCAGCTCCGGACTAGCGGAACAGCAGTTCTTC. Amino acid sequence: CASSSGLAEQQFF.

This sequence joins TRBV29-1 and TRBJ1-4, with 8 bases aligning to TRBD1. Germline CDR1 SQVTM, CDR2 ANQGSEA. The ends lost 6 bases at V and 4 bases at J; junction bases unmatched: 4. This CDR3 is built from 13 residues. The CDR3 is CSVQQGGNEKLFF. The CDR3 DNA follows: TGCAGCGTCCAACAGGGGGGTAATGAAAAACTGTTTTTT.

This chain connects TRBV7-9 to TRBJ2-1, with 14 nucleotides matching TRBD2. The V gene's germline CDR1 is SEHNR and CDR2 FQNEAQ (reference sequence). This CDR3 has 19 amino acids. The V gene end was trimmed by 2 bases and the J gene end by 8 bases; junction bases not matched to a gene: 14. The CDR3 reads CASSLPFNPTSGRGDEQFF. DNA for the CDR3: TGTGCCAGCAGCTTACCCTTTAACCCGACTAGCGGGAGGGGGGATGAGCAGTTCTTC.

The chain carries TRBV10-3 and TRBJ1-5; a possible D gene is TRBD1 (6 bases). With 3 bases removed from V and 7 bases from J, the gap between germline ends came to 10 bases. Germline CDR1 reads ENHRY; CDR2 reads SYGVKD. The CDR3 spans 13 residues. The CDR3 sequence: CAISDEGDQPQHF. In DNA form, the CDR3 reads TGTGCCATCAGTGATGAGGGGGACCAGCCCCAGCATTTT.

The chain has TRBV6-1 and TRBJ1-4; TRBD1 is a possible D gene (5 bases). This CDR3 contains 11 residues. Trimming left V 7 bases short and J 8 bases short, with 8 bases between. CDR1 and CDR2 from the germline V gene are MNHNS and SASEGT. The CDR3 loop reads CASTYREKLFF. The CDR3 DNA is TGTGCCAGCACGTACAGGGAAAAACTGTTTTTT.

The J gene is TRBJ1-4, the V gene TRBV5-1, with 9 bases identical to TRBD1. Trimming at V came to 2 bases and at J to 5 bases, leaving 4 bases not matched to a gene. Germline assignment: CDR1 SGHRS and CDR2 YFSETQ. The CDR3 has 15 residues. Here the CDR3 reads CASSLSGTGNEKLFF. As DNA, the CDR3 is TGCGCCAGCAGCTTATCCGGGACAGGGAATGAAAAACTGTTTTTT.

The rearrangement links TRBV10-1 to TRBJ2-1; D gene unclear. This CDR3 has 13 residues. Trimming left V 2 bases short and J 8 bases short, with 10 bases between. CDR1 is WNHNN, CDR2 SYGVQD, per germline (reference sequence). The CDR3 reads CASSEVETDEQFF. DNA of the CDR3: TGCGCCAGCAGTGAGGTCGAAACGGATGAGCAGTTCTTC.

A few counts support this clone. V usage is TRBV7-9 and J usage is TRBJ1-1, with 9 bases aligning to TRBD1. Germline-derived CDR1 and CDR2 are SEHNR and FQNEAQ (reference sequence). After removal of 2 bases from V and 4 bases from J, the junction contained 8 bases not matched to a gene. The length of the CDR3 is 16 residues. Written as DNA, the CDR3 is TGTGCCAGCAGCTTACTCGGGACAGGGAGGAGCACTGAAGCTTTCTTT. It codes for CASSLLGTGRSTEAFF.

The CDR3 region has the DNA TGTGCCAGCAGTGTCGACAGGTCGGGCCCAGATACGCAGTATTTT. Translated: CASSVDRSGPDTQYF. The chain links TRBV7-8 to TRBJ2-3, with D perhaps matching TRBD1 (6 bases). This CDR3 contains 15 residues. Germline V gene sequence: CDR1 SGHVS, CDR2 FQNEAQ. The V and J ends lost 6 bases and 4 bases respectively, with 17 bases between them.

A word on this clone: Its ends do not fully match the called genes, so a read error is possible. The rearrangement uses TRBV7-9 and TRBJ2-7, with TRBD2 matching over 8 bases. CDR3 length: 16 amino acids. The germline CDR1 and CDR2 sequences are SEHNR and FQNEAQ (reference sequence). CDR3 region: CSSSTRTGGPSYEQYF. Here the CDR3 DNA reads TGTTCCAGCAGCACCAGAACGGGAGGGCCCTCCTACGAGCAGTACTTC.

The CDR3 DNA follows: TGTGCCAGCAGCCTAACCGCTAGCGATACCTACGAGCAGTACTTC. It specifies CASSLTASDTYEQYF. The genes are TRBV11-2 and TRBJ2-7; maybe TRBD2 (6 bases). Germline V lookup: CDR1 SGHAT, CDR2 FQNNGV. V was trimmed by 5 bases and J by 2 bases, leaving 16 bases between them. The CDR3 loop spans 15 amino acids.

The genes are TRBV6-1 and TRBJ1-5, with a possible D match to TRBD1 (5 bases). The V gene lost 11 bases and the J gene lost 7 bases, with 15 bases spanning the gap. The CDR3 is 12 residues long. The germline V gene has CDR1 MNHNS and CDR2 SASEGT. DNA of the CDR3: TGTGCCGGGAGGTCGGGGGGACAGCCCCAGCATTTT. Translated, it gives CAGRSGGQPQHF.

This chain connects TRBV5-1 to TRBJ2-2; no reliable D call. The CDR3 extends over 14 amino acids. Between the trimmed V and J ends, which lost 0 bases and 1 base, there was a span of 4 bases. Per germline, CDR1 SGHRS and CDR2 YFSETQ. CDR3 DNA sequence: TGCGCCAGCAGCTTGGGTCAGAACACCGGGGAGCTGTTTTTT. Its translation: CASSLGQNTGELFF.